This T cell receptor (beta chain) was recovered during a study of a mutant IDH1 vaccine in newly diagnosed glioma. Profiled with immunoSEQ multiplex PCR; TCRdb holds only in-frame clones, not every one. The repertoire holds around 100,000 clones, around 92% seen once, with roughly 0.74% in the top ten. Regarding this clone: As yet, its antigen is unknown.

The time point denotes: week 47, end of study. Doses comprised 300 ug of mutant IDH1 20-mer peptide each, plus topical imiquimod. Patients received eight vaccinations in weeks 1, 3, 5, 7, 11, 15, 19, 23. The V end lost 11 bases, the J end lost 5 bases, and 14 bases lay between the germline ends. The CDR3 spans 12 residues. Germline V gene sequence: CDR1 MNHNS, CDR2 SASEGT. The receptor was derived from a woman in her forties or fifties with glioma. This sample comprised PBMCs, obtained from a glioma patient whose treatment included an IDH1 peptide vaccine. The rearrangement uses TRBV6-1 and TRBJ2-3, with D possibly being TRBD1 (6 bases). CDR3 in amino acids: CASDRSRDTQYF. In DNA, the CDR3 is TGTGCCTCCGACAGGTCCAGAGATACGCAGTATTTT.